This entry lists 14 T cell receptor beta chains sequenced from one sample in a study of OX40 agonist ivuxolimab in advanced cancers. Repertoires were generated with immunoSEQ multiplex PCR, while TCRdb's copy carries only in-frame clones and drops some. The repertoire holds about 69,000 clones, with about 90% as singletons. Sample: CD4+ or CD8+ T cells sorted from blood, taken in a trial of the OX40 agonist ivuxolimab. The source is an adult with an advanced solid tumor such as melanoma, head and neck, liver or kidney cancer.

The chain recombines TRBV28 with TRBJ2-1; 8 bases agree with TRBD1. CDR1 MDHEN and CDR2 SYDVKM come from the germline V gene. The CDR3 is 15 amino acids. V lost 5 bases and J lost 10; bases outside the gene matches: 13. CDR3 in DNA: TGTGCCAGCAGTACCCCAACAGGGGGTAGTGAAGAGCAGTTCTTC. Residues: CASSTPTGGSEEQFF.

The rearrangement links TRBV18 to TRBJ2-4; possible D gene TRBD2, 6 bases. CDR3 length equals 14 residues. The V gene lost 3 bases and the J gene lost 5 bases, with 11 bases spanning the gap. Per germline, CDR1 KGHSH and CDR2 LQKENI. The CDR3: CASSPLAGQNIQYF. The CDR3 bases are TGTGCCAGCTCACCCCTCGCGGGGCAAAACATTCAGTACTTC.

The CDR3 is CSVGRDRLTDTQYF. The CDR3 region has the DNA TGCAGCGTGGGCCGGGACAGACTCACAGATACGCAGTATTTT. The rearrangement joins TRBV29-1 to TRBJ2-3; 7 nucleotides match TRBD1. CDR3 length equals 14 residues. V lost 6 bases and J lost 2; bases outside the gene matches: 8. CDR1 SQVTM and CDR2 ANQGSEA come from the germline V gene.

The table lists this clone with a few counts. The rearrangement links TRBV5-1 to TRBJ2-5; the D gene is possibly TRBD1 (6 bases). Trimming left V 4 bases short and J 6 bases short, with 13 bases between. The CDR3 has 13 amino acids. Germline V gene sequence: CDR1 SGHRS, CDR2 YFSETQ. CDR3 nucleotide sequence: TGCGCCAGCAGCGTCGCAGGGGTGCAGACCCAGTACTTC. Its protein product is CASSVAGVQTQYF.

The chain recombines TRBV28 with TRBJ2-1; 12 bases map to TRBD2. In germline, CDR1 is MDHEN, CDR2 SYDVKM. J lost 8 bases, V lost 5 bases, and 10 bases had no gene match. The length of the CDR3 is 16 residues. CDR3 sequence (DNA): TGTGCCAGCAGTCGGAGGACTAGCGGGATCTATCATGAGCAGTTCTTC. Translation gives CASSRRTSGIYHEQFF.

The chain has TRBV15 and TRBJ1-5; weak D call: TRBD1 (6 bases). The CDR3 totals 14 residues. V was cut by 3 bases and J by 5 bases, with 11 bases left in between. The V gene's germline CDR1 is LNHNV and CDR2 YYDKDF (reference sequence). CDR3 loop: CATSRDRSHQPQHF. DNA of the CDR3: TGTGCCACCAGCAGGGACAGAAGCCATCAGCCCCAGCATTTT.

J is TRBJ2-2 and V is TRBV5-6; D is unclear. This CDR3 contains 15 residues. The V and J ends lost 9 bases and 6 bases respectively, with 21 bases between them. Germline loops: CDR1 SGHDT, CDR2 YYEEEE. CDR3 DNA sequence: TGTGCCACCACTGAACTGGGAATTGGGGCCGGGGAGCTGTTTTTT. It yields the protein CATTELGIGAGELFF.

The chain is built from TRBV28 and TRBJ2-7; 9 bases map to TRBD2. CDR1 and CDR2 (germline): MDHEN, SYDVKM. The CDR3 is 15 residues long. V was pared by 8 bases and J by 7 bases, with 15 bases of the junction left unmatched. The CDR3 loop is CASREAGGSSREQYF. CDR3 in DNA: TGTGCCAGCCGTGAAGCGGGGGGCTCGAGTCGGGAGCAGTACTTC. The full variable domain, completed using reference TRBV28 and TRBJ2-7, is DVKVTQSSRYLVKRTGEKVFLECVQDMDHENMFWYRQDPGLGLRLIYFSYDVKMKEKGDIPEGYSVSREKKERFSLILESASTNQTSMYLCASREAGGSSREQYFGPGTRLTVT.

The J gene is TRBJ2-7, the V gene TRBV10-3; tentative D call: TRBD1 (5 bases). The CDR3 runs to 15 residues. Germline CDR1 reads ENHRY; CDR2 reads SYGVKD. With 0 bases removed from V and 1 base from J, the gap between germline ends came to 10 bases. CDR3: CAISESGAASYEQYF. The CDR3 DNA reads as TGTGCCATCAGTGAGTCTGGGGCCGCATCCTACGAGCAGTACTTC.

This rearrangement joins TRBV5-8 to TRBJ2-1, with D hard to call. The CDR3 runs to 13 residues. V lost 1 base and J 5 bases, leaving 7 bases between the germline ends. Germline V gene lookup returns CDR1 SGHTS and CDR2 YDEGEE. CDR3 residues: CASSLTSDNEQFF. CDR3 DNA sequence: TGTGCCAGCAGCTTGACATCGGACAATGAGCAGTTCTTC. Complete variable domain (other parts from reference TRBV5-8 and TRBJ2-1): EAGVTQSPTHLIKTRGQQATLRCSPISGHTSVYWYQQALGLGLQFLLWYDEGEERNRGNFPPRFSGRQFPNYSSELNVNALELEDSALYLCASSLTSDNEQFFGPGTRLTVL.

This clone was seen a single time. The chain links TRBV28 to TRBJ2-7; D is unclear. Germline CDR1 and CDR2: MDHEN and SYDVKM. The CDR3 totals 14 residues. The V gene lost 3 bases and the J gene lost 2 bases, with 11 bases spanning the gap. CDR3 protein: CASSFPEPPYEQYF. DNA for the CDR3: TGTGCCAGCAGTTTCCCAGAGCCCCCCTACGAGCAGTACTTC.

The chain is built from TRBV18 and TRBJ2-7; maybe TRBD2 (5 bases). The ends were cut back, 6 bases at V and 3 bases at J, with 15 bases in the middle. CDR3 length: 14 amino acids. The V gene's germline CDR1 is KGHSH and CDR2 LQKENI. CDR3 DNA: TGTGCCAGCTCCCCTTCTCCGGGGAGCTACGAGCAGTACTTC. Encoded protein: CASSPSPGSYEQYF.

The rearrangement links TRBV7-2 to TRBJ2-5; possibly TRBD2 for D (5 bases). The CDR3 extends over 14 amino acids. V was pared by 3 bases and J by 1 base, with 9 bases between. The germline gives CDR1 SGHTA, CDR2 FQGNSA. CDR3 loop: CASSLQRIQETQYF. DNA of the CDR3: TGTGCCAGCAGCTTGCAGCGGATCCAAGAGACCCAGTACTTC.

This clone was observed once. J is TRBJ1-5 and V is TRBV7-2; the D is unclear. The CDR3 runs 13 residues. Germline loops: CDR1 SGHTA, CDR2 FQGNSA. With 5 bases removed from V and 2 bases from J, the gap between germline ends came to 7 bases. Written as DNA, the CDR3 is TGTGCCAGCAGCCGTGGAGGCAATCAGCCCCAGCATTTT. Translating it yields CASSRGGNQPQHF.